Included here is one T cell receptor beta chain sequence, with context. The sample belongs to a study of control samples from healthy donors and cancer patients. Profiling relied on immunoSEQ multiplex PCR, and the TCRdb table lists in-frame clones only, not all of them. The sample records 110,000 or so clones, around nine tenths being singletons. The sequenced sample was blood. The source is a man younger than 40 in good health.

The CDR3, as DNA: TGTGCCAGCAGTTCCAGCGGGAACACCGGGGAGCTGTTTTTT. Protein sequence: CASSSSGNTGELFF. The gene calls are TRBV6-5 and TRBJ2-2; D might be TRBD2 (5 bases). V was pared by 4 bases and J by 1 base, with 7 bases between. Germline V gene sequence: CDR1 MNHEY, CDR2 SVGAGI. This CDR3 contains 14 residues.